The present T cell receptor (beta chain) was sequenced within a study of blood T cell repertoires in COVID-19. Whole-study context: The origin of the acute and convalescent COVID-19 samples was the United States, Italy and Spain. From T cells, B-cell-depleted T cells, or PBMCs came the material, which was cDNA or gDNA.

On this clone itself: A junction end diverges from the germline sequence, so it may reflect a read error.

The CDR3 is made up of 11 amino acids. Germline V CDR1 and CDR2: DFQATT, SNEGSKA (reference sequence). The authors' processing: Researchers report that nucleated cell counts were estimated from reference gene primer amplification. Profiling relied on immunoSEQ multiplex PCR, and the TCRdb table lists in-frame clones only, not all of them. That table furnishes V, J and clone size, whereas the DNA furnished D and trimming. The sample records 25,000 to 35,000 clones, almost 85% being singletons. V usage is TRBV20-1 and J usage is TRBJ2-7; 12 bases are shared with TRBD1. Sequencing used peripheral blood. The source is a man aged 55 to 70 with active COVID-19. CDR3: CSAPRDRGLFF. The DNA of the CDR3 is TGCAGTGCGCCCCGGGACAGGGGGCTTTTTTTC.